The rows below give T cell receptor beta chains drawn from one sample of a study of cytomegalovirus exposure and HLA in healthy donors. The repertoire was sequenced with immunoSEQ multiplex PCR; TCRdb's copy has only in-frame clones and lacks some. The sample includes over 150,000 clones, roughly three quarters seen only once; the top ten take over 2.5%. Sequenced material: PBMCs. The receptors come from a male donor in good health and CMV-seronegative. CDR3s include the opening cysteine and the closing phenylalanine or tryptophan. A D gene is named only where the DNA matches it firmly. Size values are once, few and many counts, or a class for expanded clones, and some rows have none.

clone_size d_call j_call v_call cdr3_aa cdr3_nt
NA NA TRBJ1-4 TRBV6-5 CASSQDSSNEKLFF TGTGCCAGCAGCCAAGACAGCTCTAATGAAAAACTGTTTTTT
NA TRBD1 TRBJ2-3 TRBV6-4 CASRTGATADTQYF TGTGCCAGCAGGACAGGGGCCACCGCAGATACGCAGTATTTT
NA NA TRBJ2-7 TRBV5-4 CASSLARLSAEQYF TGTGCCAGCAGCTTGGCCAGGCTTTCCGCCGAGCAGTACTTC
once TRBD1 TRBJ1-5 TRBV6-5 CASSRQGVGNQPQHF TGTGCCAGCAGTAGACAGGGGGTAGGGAATCAGCCCCAGCATTTT
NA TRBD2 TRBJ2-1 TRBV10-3 CAISAGGSFDEQFF TGTGCCATCTCTGCTGGCGGGAGTTTCGATGAGCAGTTCTTC
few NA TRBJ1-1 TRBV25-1 CASSYRVGTEAFF TGTGCCAGCAGTTACAGGGTAGGCACTGAAGCTTTCTTT
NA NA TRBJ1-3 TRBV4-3 CASSQGTYERAGNTIYF TGCGCCAGCAGCCAAGGGACTTATGAAAGAGCCGGAAACACCATATATTTT
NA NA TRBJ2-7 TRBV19 CASSIRGKTYEQYF TGTGCCAGTAGTATTCGCGGGAAGACCTACGAGCAGTACTTC
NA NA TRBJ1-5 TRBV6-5 CASSYGRYSNQPQHF TGTGCCAGCAGTTACGGGAGGTATAGCAATCAGCCCCAGCATTTT
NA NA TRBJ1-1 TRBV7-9 CASSSPTGWITEAFF TGTGCCAGCAGCTCCCCTACAGGGTGGATCACTGAAGCTTTCTTT
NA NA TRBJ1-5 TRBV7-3 CASSLGINQPQHF TGTGCCAGCAGCTTGGGCATTAATCAGCCCCAGCATTTT
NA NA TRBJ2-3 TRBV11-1 CASSGNPSDTQYF TGTGCCAGCAGCGGCAACCCTAGTGATACGCAGTATTTT
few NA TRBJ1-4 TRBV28 CASSSDSPLFDEKLFF TGTGCCAGCAGTTCTGACAGTCCCCTATTTGATGAAAAACTGTTTTTT
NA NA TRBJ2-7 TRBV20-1 CSASHSYEQYF TGCAGTGCTAGTCACTCCTACGAGCAGTACTTC
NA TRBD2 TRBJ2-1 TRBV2 CASRGTSGGNNEQFF TGTGCCAGCAGAGGGACTAGCGGGGGGAACAATGAGCAGTTCTTC
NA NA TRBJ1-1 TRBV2 CASSVAGITEAFF TGTGCCAGCAGTGTGGCGGGGATAACTGAAGCTTTCTTT
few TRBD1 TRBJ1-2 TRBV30 CAWRTPPRTGYGYTF TGTGCCTGGAGGACCCCCCCACGGACAGGCTATGGCTACACCTTC
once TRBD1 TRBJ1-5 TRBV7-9 CASSSGTGGGQPQHF TGTGCCAGCAGCTCCGGGACAGGGGGCGGTCAGCCCCAGCATTTT
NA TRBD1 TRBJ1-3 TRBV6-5 CASSYGDSRSGNTIYF TGTGCCAGCAGTTACGGGGACAGCCGCTCTGGAAACACCATATATTTT
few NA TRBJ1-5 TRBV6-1 CASRRSVNQPQHF TGTGCCAGCAGGAGGTCAGTTAATCAGCCCCAGCATTTT
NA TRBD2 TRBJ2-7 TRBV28 CASSPGTSGTYEQYF TGTGCCAGCAGTCCGGGGACTAGCGGTACCTACGAGCAGTACTTC
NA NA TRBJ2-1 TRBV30 CAYSEDEQFF TGTGCCTACTCGGAGGATGAGCAGTTCTTC
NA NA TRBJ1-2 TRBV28 CASSVGQYDGYTF TGTGCCAGCAGTGTCGGACAGTACGATGGCTACACCTTC
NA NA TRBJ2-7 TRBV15 CATSRDTGRLYEQYF TGTGCCACCAGCAGGGACACCGGGAGACTCTACGAGCAGTACTTC
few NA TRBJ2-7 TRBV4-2 CASSQDRQGFYSEQYF TGTGCCAGCAGCCAAGATCGTCAGGGGTTTTACTCCGAGCAGTACTTC
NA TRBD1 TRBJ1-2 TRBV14 CASSQWGQNYGYTF TGTGCCAGCAGCCAATGGGGACAGAACTATGGCTACACCTTC
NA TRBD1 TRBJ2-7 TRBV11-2 CASSSPGTGFEQYF TGTGCCAGCAGCTCGCCCGGGACAGGGTTCGAGCAGTACTTC
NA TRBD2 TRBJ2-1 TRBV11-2 CAGRREGSEQFF TGTGCTGGGCGGCGGGAGGGGTCTGAGCAGTTCTTC
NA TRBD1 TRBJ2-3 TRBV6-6 CASNLQGADTQYF TGTGCCAGCAACTTGCAGGGGGCAGATACGCAGTATTTT
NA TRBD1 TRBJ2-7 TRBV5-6 CASSLWDRFYEQYF TGTGCCAGCAGCCTTTGGGACAGGTTTTACGAGCAGTACTTC
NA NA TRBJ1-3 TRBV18 CASSPLTSSGNTIYF TGTGCCAGCTCACCTCTGACAAGCTCTGGAAACACCATATATTTT
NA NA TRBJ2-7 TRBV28 CASSFSSYEQYF TGTGCCAGCAGTTTTTCATCCTACGAGCAGTACTTC
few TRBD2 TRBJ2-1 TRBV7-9 CASSLVGGGFNEQFF TGTGCCAGCAGCTTAGTCGGCGGGGGTTTCAATGAGCAGTTCTTC
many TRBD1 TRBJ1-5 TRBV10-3 CAISEGTGYQPQHF TGTGCCATCAGTGAGGGGACAGGGTATCAGCCCCAGCATTTT
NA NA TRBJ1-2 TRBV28 CASKTGTYGYTF TGTGCCAGCAAAACAGGAACCTATGGCTACACCTTC
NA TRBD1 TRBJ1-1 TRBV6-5 CASSPYRQGTSEAFF TGTGCCAGCAGCCCCTATCGACAGGGGACCTCTGAAGCTTTCTTT
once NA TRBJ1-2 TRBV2 CASSGQVYGYTF TGTGCCAGCAGTGGACAGGTCTATGGCTACACCTTC
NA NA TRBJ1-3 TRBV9 CASSFQGFENTIYF TGTGCCAGCAGCTTTCAGGGATTTGAGAACACCATATATTTT
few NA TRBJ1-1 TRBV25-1 CASSASGFPEAFF TGTGCCAGCAGTGCCTCAGGTTTCCCTGAAGCTTTCTTT
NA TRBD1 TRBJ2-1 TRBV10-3 CAISQDREFGNEQFF TGTGCCATCAGCCAGGACAGGGAGTTCGGGAATGAGCAGTTCTTC
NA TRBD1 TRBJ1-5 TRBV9 CASSVGQGPNNQPQHF TGTGCCAGCAGCGTCGGACAGGGTCCTAACAATCAGCCCCAGCATTTT
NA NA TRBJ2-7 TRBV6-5 CASSYRQSYEQYF TGTGCCAGCAGTTACAGACAGTCCTACGAGCAGTACTTC
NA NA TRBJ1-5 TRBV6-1 CASNSQGRSQHF TGTGCCAGCAACAGTCAGGGTAGGTCCCAGCATTTT
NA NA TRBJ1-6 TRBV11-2 CASSFHRYGSPLHF TGTGCCAGCAGCTTTCACCGATACGGTTCACCCCTCCACTTT
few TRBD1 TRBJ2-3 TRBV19 CASSIRGQGSDTQYF TGTGCCAGTAGTATCCGGGGACAGGGATCAGATACGCAGTATTTT